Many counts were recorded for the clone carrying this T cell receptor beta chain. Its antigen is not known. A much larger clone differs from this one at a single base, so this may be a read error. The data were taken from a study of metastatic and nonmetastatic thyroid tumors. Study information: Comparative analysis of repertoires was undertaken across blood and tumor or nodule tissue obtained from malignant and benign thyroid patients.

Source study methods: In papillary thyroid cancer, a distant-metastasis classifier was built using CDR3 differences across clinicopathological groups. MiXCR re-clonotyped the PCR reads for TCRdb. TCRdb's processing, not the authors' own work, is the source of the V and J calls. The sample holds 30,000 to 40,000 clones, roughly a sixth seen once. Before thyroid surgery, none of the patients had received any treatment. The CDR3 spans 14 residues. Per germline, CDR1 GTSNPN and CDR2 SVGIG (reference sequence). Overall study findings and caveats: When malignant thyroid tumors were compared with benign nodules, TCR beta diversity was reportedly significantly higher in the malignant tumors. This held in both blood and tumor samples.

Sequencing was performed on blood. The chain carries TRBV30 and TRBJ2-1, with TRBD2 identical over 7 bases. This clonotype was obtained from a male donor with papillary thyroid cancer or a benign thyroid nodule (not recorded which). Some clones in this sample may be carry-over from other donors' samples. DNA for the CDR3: TGTGCCGGGAGCTGGACTAGGACCGGGAATGAGCAGTTCTTC. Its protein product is CAGSWTRTGNEQFF.